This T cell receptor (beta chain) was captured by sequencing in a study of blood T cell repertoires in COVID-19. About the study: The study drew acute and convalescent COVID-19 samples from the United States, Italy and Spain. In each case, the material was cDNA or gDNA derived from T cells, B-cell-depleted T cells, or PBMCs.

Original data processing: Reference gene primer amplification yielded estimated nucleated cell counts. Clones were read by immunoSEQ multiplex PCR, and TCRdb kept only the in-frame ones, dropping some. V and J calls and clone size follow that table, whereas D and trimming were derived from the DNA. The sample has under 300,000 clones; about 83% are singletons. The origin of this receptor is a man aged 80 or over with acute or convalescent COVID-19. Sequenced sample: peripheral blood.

This CDR3 is CASRPPGQRGDGYTF. The DNA for the CDR3 is TGTGCCAGTAGACCCCCGGGACAGAGGGGTGATGGCTACACCTTC. The V and J genes are TRBV19 and TRBJ1-2; TRBD1 agrees at 7 bases. Germline loops: CDR1 LNHDA, CDR2 SQIVND (reference sequence). This CDR3 has 15 amino acids. V shed 6 bases, J shed 6 bases, and the junction held 13 bases outside the gene matches.